Presented here are 20 T cell receptor beta chains from one specimen sequenced in a study of T cell changes during pregnancy in multiple sclerosis (dated by TCRdb to between 2018 and 2021). Libraries were constructed by the immunoSEQ multiplex PCR assay. TCRdb retrieved this table from immuneACCESS and kept in-frame rearrangements only. Not all clones are present; in checked studies, unresolved V genes account for under half, and no reason is known for the remainder. The sample yields more than 45,000 clones; 88% were counted once. Roughly 1.2% of the sample comes from the top ten. Sequences were derived from CD4+ T cells from peripheral blood mononuclear cells, sampled in the second trimester of pregnancy. These receptors originate from a female donor with multiple sclerosis, enrolled in a pregnancy study.

The chain uses TRBV23-1 and TRBJ2-7; a possible D gene is TRBD1 (6 bases). TRBV23-1 is reported as an ORF; its role is uncertain. Trimming cost V 7 bases and J 0 bases, with 13 bases left between them. The CDR3 covers 14 residues. The CDR3 loop is CASTVGHRSYEQYF. The CDR3 DNA reads TGCGCCAGCACCGTGGGACACCGCTCCTACGAGCAGTACTTC.

V usage is TRBV28 and J usage is TRBJ1-5; perhaps TRBD1 as D (5 bases). The CDR3 loop spans 15 amino acids. Germline CDR1 reads MDHEN; CDR2 reads SYDVKM. Between the trimmed V and J ends, which lost 6 bases and 6 bases, there was a span of 18 bases. As DNA, the CDR3 is TGTGCCAGCAGCCCTGGGGGGGGAGGAGGTCAGCCCCAGCATTTT. It is translated as CASSPGGGGGQPQHF.

This clone was seen a handful of times. V gene TRBV19 combines with J gene TRBJ1-3, with D hard to call. Germline CDR1 and CDR2: LNHDA and SQIVND (reference sequence). Trimming left V 4 bases short and J 4 bases short, with 11 bases between. The CDR3 spans 14 residues. CDR3 sequence: CASSTSSEGNTIYF. The CDR3 bases are TGTGCCAGTAGTACATCCTCTGAGGGAAACACCATATATTTT.

The CDR3 nucleotides read TGTGCCTGGAGCCACCAAAGGTACGGCGGGGATCAGCCCCAGCATTTT. Translating gives CAWSHQRYGGDQPQHF. The chain uses TRBV30 and TRBJ1-5; D is unclear. The V end was cut by 3 bases, the J end by 5 bases, with 20 bases between. This CDR3 comprises 16 residues. Germline lookup yields CDR1 GTSNPN and CDR2 SVGIG (reference sequence).

The gene calls are TRBV9 and TRBJ1-4; 7 positions match TRBD1. Germline V gene data show CDR1 as SGDLS and CDR2 as YYNGEE. After removal of 0 bases from V and 8 bases from J, the junction contained 1 base not matched to a gene. This CDR3 contains 13 residues. The CDR3 spells CASSVAGGEKLFF. For the CDR3, the DNA is TGTGCCAGCAGCGTAGCAGGGGGAGAAAAACTGTTTTTT. Drawing the rest from reference TRBV9 and TRBJ1-4, the complete variable domain is DSGVTQTPKHLITATGQRVTLRCSPRSGDLSVYWYQQSLDQGLQFLIQYYNGEERAKGNILERFSAQQFPDLHSELNLSSLELGDSALYFCASSVAGGEKLFFGSGTQLSVL.

This chain connects TRBV30 to TRBJ2-3, with a possible D match to TRBD2 (6 bases). Per germline, CDR1 GTSNPN and CDR2 SVGIG (reference sequence). This CDR3 comprises 13 residues. V was trimmed by 6 bases and J by 2 bases, leaving 12 bases between them. The CDR3 loop reads CACPGGNTDTQYF. The CDR3 coding sequence is TGTGCCTGCCCTGGAGGGAACACAGATACGCAGTATTTT.

The gene calls are TRBV10-3 and TRBJ1-5; 10 bases match TRBD1. This CDR3 is 16 amino acids long. The V gene end was trimmed by 10 bases and the J gene end by 3 bases; junction bases not matched to a gene: 12. The germline gives CDR1 ENHRY, CDR2 SYGVKD. The DNA for the CDR3 is TGTGCCACAGGGCGGGGACAGGGGAAACACAATCAGCCCCAGCATTTT. Encoded protein: CATGRGQGKHNQPQHF.

V and J are TRBV9 and TRBJ1-1; perhaps TRBD1 as D (6 bases). V lost 4 bases to trimming and J lost 4 bases, with 20 bases between them. This CDR3 has 16 amino acids. Germline CDR1 is SGDLS and CDR2 is YYNGEE. CDR3 DNA: TGTGCCAGCAGCACTCAGCCCCTGAAACAGGGCACTGAAGCTTTCTTT. This translates into CASSTQPLKQGTEAFF.

This CDR3 reads CASSSRDRVYEQYF. CDR3 sequence (DNA): TGTGCCAGTAGTTCCCGGGACAGGGTTTACGAGCAGTACTTC. This chain links TRBV19 with TRBJ2-7; the match to TRBD1 covers 9 bases. V shed 5 bases, J shed 4 bases, and the junction held 6 bases outside the gene matches. Germline-derived CDR1 and CDR2 are LNHDA and SQIVND (reference sequence). CDR3 size: 14 residues.

The table lists this clone with a count of one. The V call is TRBV10-3, the J call TRBJ1-1; D might be TRBD1 (6 bases). The germline V and J ends were trimmed by 10 bases and 6 bases, with 21 bases remaining between them. CDR1 is ENHRY, CDR2 SYGVKD, per germline. This CDR3 contains 14 residues. CDR3 nucleotides: TGTGCCACCTCCCCCGGACAGAAATTCCCTGAAGCTTTCTTT. Its translation is CATSPGQKFPEAFF.

The genes are TRBV7-9 and TRBJ2-1; D might be TRBD2 (6 bases). The CDR3 loop spans 13 amino acids. V was clipped by 5 bases and J by 4 bases, with 9 bases between them. Germline V lookup: CDR1 SEHNR, CDR2 FQNEAQ (reference sequence). The CDR3 DNA sequence: TGTGCCAGCAGCCAGACTAGTTACAATGAGCAGTTCTTC. Translation gives CASSQTSYNEQFF.

This rearrangement joins TRBV29-1 to TRBJ1-1, with D possibly being TRBD1 (6 bases). CDR3 length: 11 amino acids. Germline V CDR1 and CDR2: SQVTM, ANQGSEA. Trimming took 7 bases from V and 4 from J, leaving 10 bases between them. The CDR3 DNA reads TGCAGCGCGACAGGTTTCACTGAAGCTTTCTTT. Its protein is CSATGFTEAFF.

This sequence joins TRBV2 and TRBJ2-2, with 7 bases fitting TRBD2. The V gene's germline CDR1 is SNHLY and CDR2 FYNNEI. The CDR3 runs to 14 residues. The J segment lost 0 bases and the V segment lost 6 bases, leaving 1 base of the junction unmatched. As DNA, the CDR3 is TGTGCCAGCAGCAGCGGGACGAACACCGGGGAGCTGTTTTTT. Translation gives CASSSGTNTGELFF.

J is TRBJ2-1 and V is TRBV9; tentative D call: TRBD2 (5 bases). The CDR3 consists of 15 residues. With 4 bases removed from V and 4 bases from J, the gap between germline ends came to 15 bases. Germline V lookup: CDR1 SGDLS, CDR2 YYNGEE. DNA for the CDR3: TGTGCCAGCAGCACCCTAGGTGGAGGTTACAATGAGCAGTTCTTC. Translation gives CASSTLGGGYNEQFF.

The chain links TRBV4-2 to TRBJ2-2, with 8 bases identical to TRBD1. CDR3 length: 15 amino acids. Germline V gene data show CDR1 as LGHNA and CDR2 as YNFKEQ. J lost 5 bases, V lost 0 bases, and 2 bases had no gene match. DNA of the CDR3: TGTGCCAGCAGCCAAGACCAGGGGGCTACCGGGGAGCTGTTTTTT. Protein: CASSQDQGATGELFF.

The chain couples TRBV5-5 to TRBJ2-1, with D possibly TRBD2 on 6 matching bases. V was pared by 4 bases and J by 10 bases, with 24 bases between. Germline V lookup: CDR1 SGHKS, CDR2 YYEKEE (reference sequence). The CDR3 is 16 amino acids. CDR3 protein: CASSTWTSGSLGEQFF. The DNA of the CDR3 is TGTGCCAGCAGCACTTGGACCAGCGGGTCCCTGGGCGAGCAGTTCTTC.

This clone was seen more than once but under ten times. The rearrangement joins TRBV11-2 to TRBJ2-5; D possibly corresponds to TRBD1 (5 bases). The germline V gene has CDR1 SGHAT and CDR2 FQNNGV. There are 15 residues in the CDR3. Trimming cost V 1 base and J 1 base, with 10 bases left between them. This CDR3 is CASSLGQKVQETQYF. The CDR3 DNA sequence: TGTGCCAGCAGCTTAGGACAGAAGGTCCAAGAGACCCAGTACTTC.

This clone has a single count. The gene calls are TRBV6-6 and TRBJ1-1; D gene ambiguous. Germline V lookup: CDR1 MNHNY, CDR2 SVGAGI (reference sequence). V lost 2 bases and J 1 base, leaving 5 bases between the germline ends. CDR3 length: 13 residues. CDR3: CASSYPGNTEAFF. The CDR3 bases are TGTGCCAGCAGTTACCCAGGGAACACTGAAGCTTTCTTT.

This clone came up once. CDR3 in amino acids: CASSATSGSADTQYF. In nucleotides, the CDR3 is TGTGCCAGCAGTGCGACTAGCGGGAGCGCAGATACGCAGTATTTT. This rearrangement joins TRBV2 to TRBJ2-3; 12 bases fit TRBD2. Germline values: CDR1 SNHLY, CDR2 FYNNEI. The CDR3 has 15 amino acids. V was clipped by 4 bases and J by 4 bases; unmatched bases: 3.

The chain uses TRBV10-3 and TRBJ1-2; maybe TRBD1 (6 bases). V was cut by 1 base and J by 5 bases, with 14 bases left in between. CDR3 length: 15 residues. Looked up from germline, CDR1 is ENHRY and CDR2 is SYGVKD. The CDR3 reads CAISEFRAGEYGYTF. CDR3 in DNA: TGTGCCATCAGTGAGTTTCGGGCAGGGGAATATGGCTACACCTTC.